The 2 T cell receptor beta chains below all came from one sample that was sequenced in a study of cytomegalovirus exposure and HLA in healthy donors. Amplification used 60 Vbeta primers and 13 Jbeta primers. Only in-frame clones appear in the TCRdb table, and some are missing; sequencing was by immunoSEQ multiplex PCR. The sample yields 98,000 or so clones, around 79% seen once. Sample: PBMCs. Receptors were obtained from a man aged 55-75 years in good health and CMV-seropositive.

This clone has only a few counts. V usage is TRBV30 and J usage is TRBJ1-2; 8 nucleotides align to TRBD1. After removal of 8 bases from V and 6 bases from J, the junction contained 11 bases not matched to a gene. Germline assignment: CDR1 GTSNPN and CDR2 SVGIG (reference sequence). The CDR3 has 13 amino acids. In nucleotides, the CDR3 is TGTGCCAGAACCTTGACAGGGGTGGATGGCTACACCTTC. It translates to CARTLTGVDGYTF.

This clone is a singleton in its sample. The chain couples TRBV7-2 to TRBJ2-3; D remains ambiguous. The CDR3 has 11 residues. Trimming took 2 bases from V and 6 from J, leaving 3 bases between them. From germline, CDR1 is SGHTA and CDR2 FQGNSA. As DNA, the CDR3 is TGTGCCAGCAGCTTAACTGATACGCAGTATTTT. It specifies CASSLTDTQYF.